This T cell receptor (beta chain) comes out of a study of Ad26.COV2.S vaccination and SARS-CoV-2 variants. Study-wide context: Once, or twice with 56 days between doses, Ad26.COV2.S was given intramuscularly.

The CDR3 extends over 14 amino acids. CDR1 and CDR2 (germline): SGHTS, YDEGEE. V lost 4 bases to trimming and J lost 4 bases, with 14 bases between them. Repertoires were generated with immunoSEQ multiplex PCR, while TCRdb's copy carries only in-frame clones and drops some. The sample records 200,000 to 300,000 clones, around 90% being singletons. Treatment specified: some 20 received Ad26.COV2.S at low or high dose, single or two shots; five or six received placebo; per-sample allocation not given. Day 63 following the first vaccine or placebo injection was when the samples were taken. This Boston cohort included adults aged 18-55 years.

The V and J genes are TRBV5-8 and TRBJ2-5; weak D call: TRBD1 (6 bases). Source: peripheral blood, taken in a trial of Ad26.COV2.S vaccine versus placebo. This sequence was found in a person between 18 and 65 years old who received the Ad26.COV2.S COVID-19 vaccine or a placebo. The CDR3 spells CASSPAVGAETQYF. DNA for the CDR3: TGTGCCAGCAGCCCGGCCGTGGGGGCAGAGACCCAGTACTTC.